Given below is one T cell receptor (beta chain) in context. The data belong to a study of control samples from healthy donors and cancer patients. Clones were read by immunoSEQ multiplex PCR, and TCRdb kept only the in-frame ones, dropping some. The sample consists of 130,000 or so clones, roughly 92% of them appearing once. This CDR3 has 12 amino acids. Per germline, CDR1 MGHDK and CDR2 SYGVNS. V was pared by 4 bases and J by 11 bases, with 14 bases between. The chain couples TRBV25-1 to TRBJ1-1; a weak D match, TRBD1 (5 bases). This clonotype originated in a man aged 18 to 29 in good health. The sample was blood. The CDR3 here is CASSAPGSEAFF. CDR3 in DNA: TGTGCCAGCAGTGCTCCAGGGTCGGAGGCTTTCTTT.